The entry below describes one T cell receptor (beta chain). The data are from a study of T cell responses to AZD1222 COVID-19 vaccine. The repertoire was sequenced with immunoSEQ multiplex PCR; TCRdb's copy has only in-frame clones and lacks some. The repertoire holds about 94,000 clones, with around 89% as singletons. The CDR3 has 16 amino acids. The germline gives CDR1 LGHDT, CDR2 YNNKEL (reference sequence). Trimming took 1 base from V and 4 from J, leaving 13 bases between them. The source of this sequence is an adult who received the AZD1222 COVID-19 vaccine. The sample was peripheral blood, taken 28 days after the second AZD1222 dose. The V and J genes are TRBV3-1 (or the pseudogene TRBV3-2) and TRBJ1-4; no clear D gene. CDR3 loop: CASSQVESLRNEKLFF. The CDR3 bases are TGTGCCAGCAGCCAAGTTGAGAGCCTTCGTAATGAAAAACTGTTTTTT.